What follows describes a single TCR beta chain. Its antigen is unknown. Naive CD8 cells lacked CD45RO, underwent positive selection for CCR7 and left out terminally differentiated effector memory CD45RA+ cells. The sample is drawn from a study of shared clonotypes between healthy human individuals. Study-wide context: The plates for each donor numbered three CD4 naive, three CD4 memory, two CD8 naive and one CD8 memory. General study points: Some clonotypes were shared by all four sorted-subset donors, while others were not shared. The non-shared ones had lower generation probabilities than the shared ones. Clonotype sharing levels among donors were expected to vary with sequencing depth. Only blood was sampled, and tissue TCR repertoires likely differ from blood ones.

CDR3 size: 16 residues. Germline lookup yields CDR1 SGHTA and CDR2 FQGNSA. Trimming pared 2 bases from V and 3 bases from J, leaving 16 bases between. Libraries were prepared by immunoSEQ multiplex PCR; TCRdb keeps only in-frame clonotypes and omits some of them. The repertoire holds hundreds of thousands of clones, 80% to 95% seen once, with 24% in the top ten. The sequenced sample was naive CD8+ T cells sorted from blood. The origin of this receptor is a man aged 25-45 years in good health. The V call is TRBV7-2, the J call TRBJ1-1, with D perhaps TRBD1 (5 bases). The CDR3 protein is CASSLSWRGLDTEAFF. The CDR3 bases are TGTGCCAGCAGCTTATCCTGGCGGGGCTTGGACACTGAAGCTTTCTTT.